This TCR beta chain came from a study of T cell clonotyping in hematopoietic cell transplantation. Here immunoSEQ multiplex PCR was the method, and the copy in TCRdb shows in-frame clones only, minus some. This table holds more than 70,000 clones, approximately 95% found once. Indicated time point: recipient sample about 28 days before transplant, after cytoreduction. Blood collection times were about day -28 and days 30, 100, 180 posttransplant. Worth noting for this clone: As yet, its antigen is unknown.

Regarding the study as a whole: Recipient TCR diversity dropped after transplant; expanded clonotypes rose from day 30 to 180.

The specimen was peripheral blood mononuclear cells, collected before stem cell transplant. The clonotype originates from a woman aged 45 to 65 with acute myeloid leukemia. Some clones in this sample may be carry-over from other donors' samples.

The CDR3 reads CASSTGIDSYEQYF. In DNA, the CDR3 is TGTGCCAGCAGCACCGGGATCGACTCCTACGAGCAGTACTTC. The chain carries TRBV7-9 and TRBJ2-7; D perhaps matches TRBD2 (5 bases). The CDR3 length is 14 residues. The V end was cut by 5 bases, the J end by 0 bases, with 11 bases between. Germline V gives CDR1 SEHNR, CDR2 FQNEAQ (reference sequence). The full variable domain, completed using reference TRBV7-9 and TRBJ2-7, is DTGVSQNPRHKITKRGQNVTFRCDPISEHNRLYWYRQTLGQGPEFLTYFQNEAQLEKSRLLSDRFSAERPKGSFSTLEIQRTEQGDSAMYLCASSTGIDSYEQYFGPGTRLTVT.